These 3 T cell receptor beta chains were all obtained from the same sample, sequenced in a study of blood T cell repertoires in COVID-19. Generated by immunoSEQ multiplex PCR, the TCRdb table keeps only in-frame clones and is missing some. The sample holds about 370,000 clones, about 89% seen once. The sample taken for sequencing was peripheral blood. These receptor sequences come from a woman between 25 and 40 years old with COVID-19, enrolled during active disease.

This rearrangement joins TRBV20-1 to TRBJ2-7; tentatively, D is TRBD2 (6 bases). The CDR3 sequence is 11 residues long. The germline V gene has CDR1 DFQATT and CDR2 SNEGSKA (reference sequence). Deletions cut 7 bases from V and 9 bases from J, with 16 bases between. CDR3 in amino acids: CSEEGRDGQYF. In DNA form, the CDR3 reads TGCAGTGAGGAGGGGCGGGACGGGCAGTACTTC.

In nucleotides, the CDR3 is TGTGCCAGCAGTTTGGGGGCGGGAGTTGAGCAGTTCTTC. Protein sequence: CASSLGAGVEQFF. This sequence joins TRBV27 and TRBJ2-1, with D perhaps TRBD2 (7 bases). The CDR3 loop spans 13 amino acids. The V and J ends lost 3 bases and 9 bases respectively, with 12 bases between them. CDR1 and CDR2 (germline): MNHEY, SMNVEV (reference sequence).

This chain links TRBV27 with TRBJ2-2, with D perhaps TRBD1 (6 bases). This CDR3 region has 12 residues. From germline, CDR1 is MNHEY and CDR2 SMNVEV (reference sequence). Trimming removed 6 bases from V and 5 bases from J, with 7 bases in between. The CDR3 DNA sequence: TGTGCCAGCAGCACAGGGACCGGGGAGCTGTTTTTT. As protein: CASSTGTGELFF.